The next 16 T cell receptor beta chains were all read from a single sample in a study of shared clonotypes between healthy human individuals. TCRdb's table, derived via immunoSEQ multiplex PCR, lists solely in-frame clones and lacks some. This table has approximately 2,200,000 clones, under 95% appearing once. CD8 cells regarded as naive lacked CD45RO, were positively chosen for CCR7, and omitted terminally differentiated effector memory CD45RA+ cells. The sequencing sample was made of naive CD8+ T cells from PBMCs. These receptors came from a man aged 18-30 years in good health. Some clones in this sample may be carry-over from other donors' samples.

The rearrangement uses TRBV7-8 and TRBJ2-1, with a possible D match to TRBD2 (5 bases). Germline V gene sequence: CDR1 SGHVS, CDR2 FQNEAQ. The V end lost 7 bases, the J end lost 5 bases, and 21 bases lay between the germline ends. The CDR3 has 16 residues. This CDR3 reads CASIPRFRSGHNEQFF. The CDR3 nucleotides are TGTGCCAGCATCCCGAGATTTCGGAGCGGACACAATGAGCAGTTCTTC.

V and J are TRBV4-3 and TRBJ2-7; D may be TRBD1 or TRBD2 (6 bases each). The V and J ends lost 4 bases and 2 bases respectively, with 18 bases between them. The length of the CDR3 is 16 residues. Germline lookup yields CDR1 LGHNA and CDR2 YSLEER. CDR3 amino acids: CASSPGRGVLTYEQYF. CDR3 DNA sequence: TGCGCCAGCAGCCCCGGAAGGGGGGTACTCACCTACGAGCAGTACTTC.

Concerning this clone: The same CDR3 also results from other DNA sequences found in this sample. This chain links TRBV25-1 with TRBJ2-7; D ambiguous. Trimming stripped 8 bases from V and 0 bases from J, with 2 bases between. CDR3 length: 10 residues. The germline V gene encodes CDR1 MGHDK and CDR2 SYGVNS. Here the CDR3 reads CASSSYEQYF. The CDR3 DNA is TGTGCCAGCTCCTCCTACGAGCAGTACTTC.

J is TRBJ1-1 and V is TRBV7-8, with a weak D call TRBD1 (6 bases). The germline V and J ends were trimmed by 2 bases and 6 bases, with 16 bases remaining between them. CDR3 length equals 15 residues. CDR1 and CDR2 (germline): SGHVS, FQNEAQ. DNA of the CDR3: TGTGCCAGCAGCTTACAAAATGGGGGGCAACCTGAAGCTTTCTTT. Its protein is CASSLQNGGQPEAFF.

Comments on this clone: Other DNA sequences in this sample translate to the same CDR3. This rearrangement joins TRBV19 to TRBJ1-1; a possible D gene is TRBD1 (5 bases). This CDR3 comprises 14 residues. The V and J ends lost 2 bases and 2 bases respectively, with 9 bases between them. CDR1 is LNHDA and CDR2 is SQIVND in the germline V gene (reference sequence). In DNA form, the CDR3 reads TGTGCCAGTAGTATACGGGGCCCCAACACTGAAGCTTTCTTT. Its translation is CASSIRGPNTEAFF.

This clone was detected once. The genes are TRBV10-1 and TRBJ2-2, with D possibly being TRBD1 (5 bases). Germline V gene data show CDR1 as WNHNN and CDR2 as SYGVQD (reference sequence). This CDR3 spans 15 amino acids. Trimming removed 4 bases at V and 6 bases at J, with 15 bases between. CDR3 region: CASSATRVMPGELFF. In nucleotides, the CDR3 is TGCGCCAGCAGTGCCACCAGGGTGATGCCCGGGGAGCTGTTTTTT.

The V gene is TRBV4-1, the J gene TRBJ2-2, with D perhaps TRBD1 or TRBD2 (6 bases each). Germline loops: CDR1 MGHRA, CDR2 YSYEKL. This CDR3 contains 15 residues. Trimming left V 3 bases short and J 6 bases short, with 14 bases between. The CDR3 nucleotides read TGCGCCAGCAGCCATGTCGGGGGCGAGGCCGGGGAGCTGTTTTTT. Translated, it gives CASSHVGGEAGELFF.

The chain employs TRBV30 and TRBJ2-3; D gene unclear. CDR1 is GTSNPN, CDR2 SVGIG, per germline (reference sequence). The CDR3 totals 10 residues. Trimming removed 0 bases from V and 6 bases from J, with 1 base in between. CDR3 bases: TGTGCCTGGAGTGTGGATACGCAGTATTTT. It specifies CAWSVDTQYF.

The CDR3 region has the DNA TGTGCCAGCAGCTTAGTGGGTTTTGACTTCTCTGGAAACACCATATATTTT. Translation: CASSLVGFDFSGNTIYF. J is TRBJ1-3 and V is TRBV7-2; D not resolved. CDR3 length: 17 amino acids. Germline V gene data show CDR1 as SGHTA and CDR2 as FQGNSA. The V and J ends lost 1 base and 0 bases respectively, with 13 bases between them.

In nucleotides, the CDR3 is TGCGCCAGCAGCGACGCCCGCAGCGCGGCCTACGAGCAGTACTTC. Translating it yields CASSDARSAAYEQYF. The chain uses TRBV4-1 and TRBJ2-7; D is undetermined. Germline V gene sequence: CDR1 MGHRA, CDR2 YSYEKL. The V and J ends lost 5 bases and 2 bases respectively, with 16 bases between them. The CDR3 runs 15 residues.

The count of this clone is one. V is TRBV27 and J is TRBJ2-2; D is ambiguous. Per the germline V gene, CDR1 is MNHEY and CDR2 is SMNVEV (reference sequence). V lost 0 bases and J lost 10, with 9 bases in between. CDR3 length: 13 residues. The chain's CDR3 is CASSLSVLEELFF. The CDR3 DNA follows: TGTGCCAGCAGTTTATCTGTGCTCGAGGAGCTGTTTTTT.

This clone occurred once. DNA for the CDR3: TGTGCCTGGAGTGTAGGTCGCGGGAATTCCAAAAACATTCAGTACTTC. Translation gives CAWSVGRGNSKNIQYF. J is TRBJ2-4 and V is TRBV30; D possibly corresponds to TRBD2 (6 bases). The germline V and J ends were trimmed by 0 bases and 2 bases, with 14 bases remaining between them. Germline V gene data show CDR1 as GTSNPN and CDR2 as SVGIG (reference sequence). The CDR3 length is 16 residues.

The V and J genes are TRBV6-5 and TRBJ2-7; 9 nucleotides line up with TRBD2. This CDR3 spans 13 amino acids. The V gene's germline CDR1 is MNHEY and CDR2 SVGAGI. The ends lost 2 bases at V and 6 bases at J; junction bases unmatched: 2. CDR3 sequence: CASSYLAGTEQYF. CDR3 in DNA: TGTGCCAGCAGTTACCTAGCGGGAACCGAGCAGTACTTC.

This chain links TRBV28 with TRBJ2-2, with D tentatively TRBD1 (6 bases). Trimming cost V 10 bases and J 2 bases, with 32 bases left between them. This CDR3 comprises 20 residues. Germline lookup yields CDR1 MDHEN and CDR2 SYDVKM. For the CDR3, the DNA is TGTGCCAACCCCCCTCCTGGCGACAGGCCCCCAGATAGAAACACCGGGGAGCTGTTTTTT. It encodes CANPPPGDRPPDRNTGELFF.

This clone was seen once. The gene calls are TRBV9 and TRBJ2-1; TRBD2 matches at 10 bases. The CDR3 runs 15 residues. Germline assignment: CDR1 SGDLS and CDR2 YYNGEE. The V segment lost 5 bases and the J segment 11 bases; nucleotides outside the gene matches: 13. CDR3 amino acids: CASSDPGLAPNQQFF. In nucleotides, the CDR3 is TGTGCCAGCAGTGATCCGGGACTAGCGCCAAATCAGCAGTTCTTC.

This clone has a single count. CDR3 protein: CASSPTPDDSNYGYTF. The CDR3 nucleotides read TGTGCCAGCAGCCCGACCCCTGACGACAGTAACTATGGCTACACCTTC. The chain carries TRBV7-9 and TRBJ1-2; the D gene is possibly TRBD1 (5 bases). Germline CDR1 SEHNR, CDR2 FQNEAQ (reference sequence). Trimming removed 5 bases from V and 1 base from J, with 17 bases in between. There are 16 residues in the CDR3.